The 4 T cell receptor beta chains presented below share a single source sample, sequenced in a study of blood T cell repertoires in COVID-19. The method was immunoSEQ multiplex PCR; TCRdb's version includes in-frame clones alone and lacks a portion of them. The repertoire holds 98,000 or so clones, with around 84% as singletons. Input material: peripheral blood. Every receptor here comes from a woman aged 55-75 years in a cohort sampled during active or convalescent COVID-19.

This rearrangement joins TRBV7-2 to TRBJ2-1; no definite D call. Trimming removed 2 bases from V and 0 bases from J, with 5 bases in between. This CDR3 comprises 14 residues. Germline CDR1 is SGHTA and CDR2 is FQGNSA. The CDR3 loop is CASSLRSSYNEQFF. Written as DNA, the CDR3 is TGTGCCAGCAGCTTACGGAGCTCCTACAATGAGCAGTTCTTC.

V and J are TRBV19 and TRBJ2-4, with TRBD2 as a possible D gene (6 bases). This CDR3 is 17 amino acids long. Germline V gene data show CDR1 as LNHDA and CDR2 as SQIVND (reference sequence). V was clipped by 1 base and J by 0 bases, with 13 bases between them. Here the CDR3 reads CASSIAGQGLAKNIQYF. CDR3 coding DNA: TGTGCCAGTAGTATAGCTGGGCAGGGACTAGCCAAAAACATTCAGTACTTC.

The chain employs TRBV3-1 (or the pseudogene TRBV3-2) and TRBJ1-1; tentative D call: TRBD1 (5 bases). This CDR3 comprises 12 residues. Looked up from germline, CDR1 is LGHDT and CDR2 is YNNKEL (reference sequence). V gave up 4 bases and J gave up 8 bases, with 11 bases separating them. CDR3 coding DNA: TGTGCCAGCAGCCTCCAAAAGGGGGAAGCTTTCTTT. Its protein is CASSLQKGEAFF.

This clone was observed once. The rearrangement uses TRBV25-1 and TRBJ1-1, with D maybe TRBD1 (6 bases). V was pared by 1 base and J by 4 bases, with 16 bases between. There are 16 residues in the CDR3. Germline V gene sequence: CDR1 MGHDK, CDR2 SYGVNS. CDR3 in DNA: TGTGCCAGCAGTGAATCATCAGGGGTAAGGAGCACTGAAGCTTTCTTT. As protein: CASSESSGVRSTEAFF.